Sequencing of this T cell receptor (beta chain) was carried out in a study of CD8 T cells in ankylosing spondylitis. The CDR3 contains 14 residues. The germline gives CDR1 SGDLS, CDR2 YYNGEE. V was pared by 4 bases and J by 7 bases, with 9 bases of the junction left unmatched. Overall study results and limits: Disease-linked clones reportedly showed significant enrichment in matched ankylosing spondylitis synovial fluid. There was a TCR beta motif, made of several highly homologous variants, that appeared characteristic of ankylosing spondylitis blood.

This clonotype was counted many times. Antigen: not known. Quantitative 5'-RACE with molecular barcodes generated TCR beta libraries. Using its own MiXCR run on the 5' RACE reads, TCRdb lists one record per CDR3 protein. The sample records over 700,000 distinct CDR3 sequences, under 20% being singletons. Sequencing was performed on blood, either unsorted or a sorted T cell fraction (not recorded which). The rearrangement uses TRBV9 and TRBJ2-7, with TRBD1 matching 9 bases. This receptor was identified in a male donor with ankylosing spondylitis. DNA of the CDR3: TGTGCCAGCAGCCCCGGGACAGGGTTAAGAGAGCAGTACTTC. Translation gives CASSPGTGLREQYF.